The present T cell receptor beta chain was sequenced within a study of T cells in Graves' hyperthyroidism and ophthalmopathy (dated by TCRdb to between 2017 and 2020). Background on the whole study: Peripheral blood was collected at initial diagnosis, before any treatment. TCR V-J signatures able to tell the groups apart were searched for in a discovery cohort of some 97 patients, of whom 43 had Graves' ophthalmopathy and about 60 had stable Graves' hyperthyroidism. Prospective prediction of ophthalmopathy was tested in an independent validation cohort of 18 to 20 hyperthyroidism patients and roughly 16 patients who later progressed to ophthalmopathy. For training and testing, the 110 or so patients in the discovery cohort were randomly divided in a 7:3 ratio. In more than 5 Graves' hyperthyroidism patients, the study also compared T-cell repertoires from thyroid tissue with T-cell repertoires from blood. After sampling, hyperthyroidism patients received methimazole starting at 30 mg daily, and ophthalmopathy patients received high-dose intravenous methylprednisolone. According to the paper, TCR Vbeta CDR3 sequencing was carried out on over 130 peripheral blood samples, which came from more than 40 ophthalmopathy, approximately 78 hyperthyroidism and about 17 progressor patients. General findings and caveats noted by the study authors: Blood samples also contained most of the expanded thyroid clonotypes (frequency above 0.001), which suggests that blood repertoires may reflect thyroid immune responses. In validation, the model predicted progression to ophthalmopathy with approximately 69% sensitivity and 72.22% specificity, a median of roughly seven months before onset. Ophthalmopathy was separated from stable hyperthyroidism by a 13 V-J signature model, with approximately 89% sensitivity and about 81% specificity obtained in cross-validation and 80%/75% obtained in testing. No statistical method was used to fix the sample size in advance, and group allocation was not hidden from the investigators.

TCR beta CDR3 regions were amplified from RNA transcripts. The first round of RT-PCR for the TCR CDR3 was performed with the HTBI primer set and the Qiagen OneStep RT-PCR kit. A second multiplex PCR round built the libraries, followed by size selection and purification. The libraries were sequenced on an Illumina HiSeq2000 using paired-end 100 bp reads. The authors' pipeline ran thus. Raw data were processed with SOAPnuke, discarding reads with adapters, uncalled bases, mean Phred below 15, or no exact constant-primer or identifier match. High-quality paired reads were merged with COPE v1.2.5, and unique nucleotide sequences were defined as clonotypes. MiTCR v1.1 was used to align clonotypes to the IMGT TRBV, TRBD and TRBJ reference segments. Only V-J combinations with frequency above 0.0001, covering about 99% of repertoires, were analysed. The TCS score was defined as the ratio of F50 (clonal expansion) to E x V (chaos), calculated using BLOSUM62-based TCRdist between CDR3 peptides within each V-J. Welch's t-statistics and random forest reduced roughly 500 V-J features to roughly 13, which were used in a naive Bayes classifier (R e1071). TCRdb reprocessed the public reads (quality trimming at Q25 with fastp, clone calling with MiXCR) and kept in-frame beta chains. Records with the same CDR3 protein are collapsed into one entry carrying the most frequent genes and DNA. V and J calls and clone size were set by TCRdb, not the authors. In all, the sample holds 300,000 to 450,000 distinct CDR3 sequences, and 20% to 30% of those were seen once. Of the sample, around 79% falls within the top ten clones.

This clonotype has a handful of counts. It has no known antigen specificity. Per-base qualities were not stored, and no clone one base away is much larger. A patient counted as having stable Graves' hyperthyroidism if no progression to ophthalmopathy occurred over 18 months of follow-up. Hyperthyroidism patients were newly diagnosed, had a disease duration of under 2 months, and were aged 18 to 65 years. Patients with uncontrolled infections, other autoimmune diseases, pregnancy or lactation were excluded. Diagnoses relied on clinical symptoms, serum thyroxine and TRAb, thyroid ultrasound and orbital computed tomography. Ficoll-Paque density gradient centrifugation was used to isolate PBMCs from about 10 ml of fresh peripheral blood. Total RNA was extracted with Trizol reagent, and quality was checked on an Agilent 2100 Bioanalyzer. The sequenced sample consisted of blood. This clonotype originated in a man over 45 with Graves' hyperthyroidism.

This receptor has the CDR3 CATSRGGSRGNEQFF. Here is the DNA: TGTGCCACCAGCAGAGGTGGGAGTCGGGGGAATGAGCAGTTCTTC. The rearranged chain carries TRBV15 and TRBJ2-1; a tentative D match to TRBD2 spans 6 bases. The V and J ends are trimmed by 1 base and 7 bases, leaving 14 bases between them. Counted from cysteine to phenylalanine, this CDR3 has 15 amino acids. Only CDR3 DNA remains: 45 bases, in frame from the first base. Sequences LNHNV (CDR1) and YYDKDF (CDR2) are obtained from the germline V gene (reference sequence). The CDR3, completed at both ends by the reference TRBV15 and TRBJ2-1 genes, gives the full variable domain DAMVIQNPRYQVTQFGKPVTLSCSQTLNHNVMYWYQQKSSQAPKLLFHYYDKDFNNEADTPDNFQSRRPNTSFCFLDIRSPGLGDTAMYLCATSRGGSRGNEQFFGPGTRLTVL.